The rows below give T cell receptor beta chains drawn from one sample of a study of T cells in Graves' hyperthyroidism and ophthalmopathy. TCRdb called the multiplex PCR reads again in MiXCR, with one record for every CDR3 protein. Seen here are a few hundred thousand distinct CDR3 sequences, roughly 15% observed once, and the top ten hold around 14%. Sequenced sample: blood. The receptors stem from a woman aged 40-49 years with Graves' hyperthyroidism. Both conserved end residues are part of each CDR3. A D gene is named only where the DNA matches it firmly. Size is omitted from some rows. Given values are once, few, many or a class for expanded clones.

TRBV5-1	-	TRBJ2-3	-	TGCGCCATCTCTCGGGACACCTCTAGCACAGATACGCAGTATTTT	CAISRDTSSTDTQYF
TRBV6-1	-	TRBJ1-5	many	TGTGCCAGCAGTGTTGGGGAGGGGTTTCGACAGCCCCAGCATTTT	CASSVGEGFRQPQHF
TRBV20-1	-	TRBJ2-7	-	TGCAGTGCTAGGAACAACGGCTACGAGCAGTACTTC	CSARNNGYEQYF
TRBV10-3	-	TRBJ2-3	many	TGTGCCATCAGTGAGTTAGGCGCGGGAAGCACAGATACGCAGTATTTT	CAISELGAGSTDTQYF
TRBV18	TRBD1	TRBJ2-3	-	TGTGCCAGCTCACCTCGTCGATCGGGACAGGGCTCGCGCACAGATACGCAGTATTTT	CASSPRRSGQGSRTDTQYF
TRBV6-1	-	TRBJ1-2	many	TGTGCCAGCAGTACTAGGACACAAGCTAACTATGGCTACACCTTC	CASSTRTQANYGYTF
TRBV12-3/TRBV12-4	TRBD1	TRBJ2-1	many	TGTGCCAGCAGTGGAACAGGGGTCTTTGTCAATGAGCAGTTCTTC	CASSGTGVFVNEQFF
TRBV4-1	-	TRBJ2-1	-	TGCGCCAGCAGCCAAGTTCTGATAGTCGATGAGCAGTTCTTC	CASSQVLIVDEQFF
TRBV7-9	-	TRBJ1-3	few	TGTGCCAGCAGCTTAGTTTTCAGTACTGGAAACACCATATATTTT	CASSLVFSTGNTIYF
TRBV10-1	-	TRBJ2-7	many	TGCGCCAGCAGTGACGGCCGCGGGGACGAGCAGTACTTC	CASSDGRGDEQYF
TRBV10-3	-	TRBJ2-5	-	TGTGCCATCAGCGGGGAGACAAGGGGAGAGACCCAGTACTTC	CAISGETRGETQYF
TRBV12-3/TRBV12-4	-	TRBJ2-5	many	TGTGCCAGCAGTCCAGGGGTAGCGGAGCAAGAGACCCAGTACTTC	CASSPGVAEQETQYF
TRBV9	-	TRBJ1-1	many	TGTGCCAGCAGCTACGTAAGAACGCCTGAAGCTTTCTTT	CASSYVRTPEAFF
TRBV10-3	TRBD1	TRBJ1-2	many	TGTGCCATCAGCCGCGGGACAGTAGAATATGGCTACACCTTC	CAISRGTVEYGYTF
TRBV28	TRBD1	TRBJ1-5	many	TGTGCCAGCAGTTTAAGGACAGGTATCCTAAATCAGCCCCAGCATTTT	CASSLRTGILNQPQHF
TRBV6-2/TRBV6-3	TRBD1	TRBJ2-3	many	TGTGCCAGCAGTCTAGGACAGGGGGCCATAAACACAGATACGCAGTATTTT	CASSLGQGAINTDTQYF
TRBV10-2	-	TRBJ2-2	-	TGCGCCAGCATGAAGGCCGGGGAGCTGTTTTTT	CASMKAGELFF
TRBV15	-	TRBJ2-7	many	TGTGCCACCAGCAGGGATTCTTACTACTCCTCCTACGAGCAGTACTTC	CATSRDSYYSSYEQYF
TRBV20-1	TRBD2	TRBJ2-1	many	TGCAGTGCTAGGATAGCGGGAGATTTCAACAATGAGCAGTTCTTC	CSARIAGDFNNEQFF
TRBV5-1	-	TRBJ2-2	-	TGCGCCAGCAGCTTGGCCGGGATCCTATTTTCCGGGGAGCTGTTTTTT	CASSLAGILFSGELFF
TRBV2	-	TRBJ2-7	few	TGTGCCAGCAGTGCGGAAAAAACCTACGAGCAGTACTTC	CASSAEKTYEQYF
TRBV24-1	-	TRBJ2-3	many	TGTGCCACCAGTTCGGCTAGCGTGCCAATCACAGATACGCAGTATTTT	CATSSASVPITDTQYF
TRBV2	TRBD2	TRBJ2-3	many	TGTGCCAGCAGTGGGTCTAGCGGGAGGTTTACAGATACGCAGTATTTT	CASSGSSGRFTDTQYF
TRBV14	TRBD2	TRBJ2-1	few	TGTGCCAGCAGCTACCTAGGGAGGGAGGGAGCCTACAATGAGCAGTTCTTC	CASSYLGREGAYNEQFF
TRBV28	TRBD1	TRBJ1-4	many	TGTGCCAGCAGTGGGGACAGGGTTAATGAAAAACTGTTTTTT	CASSGDRVNEKLFF
TRBV28	-	TRBJ2-5	many	TGTGCCAGTTCCGGGACGGCAAGAAGCGGGACCCAGTACTTC	CASSGTARSGTQYF
TRBV6-1	TRBD2	TRBJ2-7	many	TGTGCCAGCAGAGAGACTAGCGGGATCTACGAGCAGTACTTC	CASRETSGIYEQYF
TRBV7-2	TRBD2	TRBJ2-1	-	TGTGCCAGCAGAACTACTAGCGGCTACAATGAGCAGTTCTTC	CASRTTSGYNEQFF
TRBV5-6	TRBD1	TRBJ2-1	many	TGTGCCAGCAGCTTGTCCACAGGGGTCCCCTACAATGAGCAGTTCTTC	CASSLSTGVPYNEQFF
TRBV28	-	TRBJ1-2	many	TGTGCCAGCAGCCCCCAACAGGGCCAAATTAACTATGGCTACACCTTC	CASSPQQGQINYGYTF
TRBV11-2	-	TRBJ2-2	many	TGTGCCAGCAGCTTCCGGGCCGGGGAGCTGTTTTTT	CASSFRAGELFF
TRBV12-3/TRBV12-4	TRBD1	TRBJ2-4	-	TGTGCCAGCAGGGACAGGGGAGACCCTAGGGGCATTCAGTACTTC	CASRDRGDPRGIQYF
TRBV29-1	-	TRBJ1-2	-	TGCAGTTTGACCACAGATGAGTCTGGCTACACCTTC	CSLTTDESGYTF
TRBV7-8	-	TRBJ2-7	few	TGTGCCAGCAGCTTAGCATTCGGGTCTCCCTACGAGCAGTACTTC	CASSLAFGSPYEQYF
TRBV7-9	-	TRBJ2-1	many	TGTGCCAGCAGCTTATACGGACAGTGGGCTTACAATGAGCAGTTCTTC	CASSLYGQWAYNEQFF
TRBV2	-	TRBJ2-6	many	TGTGCCAGCAGTATACAGAGCTCTGGGGCCAACGTCCTGACTTTC	CASSIQSSGANVLTF